One and the same sample provided the 26 T cell receptor beta chains below, sequenced in a study of cytomegalovirus exposure and HLA in healthy donors. The PCR contained 60 Vbeta and 13 Jbeta primers. The protocol was immunoSEQ multiplex PCR, while the TCRdb copy is restricted to in-frame clones and leaves out a portion. The data hold about 200,000 clones, with approximately 79% observed a single time. The source material was PBMCs. The receptors originated from a male donor in good health and CMV-seronegative.

This clone was picked up a small number of times. The CDR3, as DNA: TGTGCCAGCAGCGTAGAAAGGGTGGCAGGGTACGGGGAGCTGTTTTTT. It codes for CASSVERVAGYGELFF. The chain recombines TRBV9 with TRBJ2-2; maybe TRBD1 (5 bases). Germline values: CDR1 SGDLS, CDR2 YYNGEE. V was shortened by 0 bases and J by 7 bases, with 16 bases between the two germline ends. The CDR3 loop spans 16 amino acids.

This chain links TRBV4-1 with TRBJ2-5; TRBD2 matches at 8 bases. TRBJ2-7 matches the DNA end more closely, so the J call is doubtful. CDR3 size: 15 residues. Germline CDR1 and CDR2: MGHRA and YSYEKL. The CDR3: CASSQGLAGSYEQYF. The CDR3 region has the DNA TGCGCCAGCAGCCAAGGTCTAGCGGGCTCCTACGAGCAGTACTTC.

This chain uses TRBV19 with TRBJ2-7; the match to TRBD1 covers 8 bases. V was pared by 4 bases and J by 3 bases, with 20 bases of the junction left unmatched. CDR1 LNHDA and CDR2 SQIVND come from the germline V gene (reference sequence). The CDR3 extends over 19 amino acids. The CDR3 bases are TGTGCCAGTAGTAGGTCAATCCCCAAACAGGGGGTAGCCGTCTACGAGCAGTACTTC. Residues: CASSRSIPKQGVAVYEQYF.

For this clone: At the DNA level, this CDR3 is encoded by other sequences in the same sample as well. CDR3 residues: CASSLSASGGIYNEQFF. The CDR3 region has the DNA TGTGCCAGCAGTTTATCGGCTAGCGGGGGGATCTACAATGAGCAGTTCTTC. The chain employs TRBV27 and TRBJ2-1, with TRBD2 identical over 11 bases. The CDR3 consists of 17 residues. The V gene's germline CDR1 is MNHEY and CDR2 SMNVEV (reference sequence). V shed 0 bases, J shed 3 bases, and the junction held 4 bases outside the gene matches.

This chain links TRBV2 with TRBJ1-1; unclear D gene. CDR3 length equals 15 residues. V shed 4 bases and J shed 3 bases, with 15 bases lying between them. Per germline, CDR1 SNHLY and CDR2 FYNNEI. The chain's CDR3 is CASSAVRARDTEAFF. DNA for the CDR3: TGTGCCAGCAGTGCAGTGAGGGCTAGAGACACTGAAGCTTTCTTT.

V and J are TRBV30 and TRBJ1-2; 8 bases are shared with TRBD1. V lost 2 bases and J lost 2; bases outside the gene matches: 22. Germline V gives CDR1 GTSNPN, CDR2 SVGIG (reference sequence). The CDR3 extends over 20 amino acids. In DNA, the CDR3 is TGTGCCTGGAGTCCCCCTTGGCCCCGCCCCGGACAGGGTTCGAACTATGGCTACACCTTC. It translates to CAWSPPWPRPGQGSNYGYTF.

The chain uses TRBV5-1 and TRBJ1-3; D possibly corresponds to TRBD1 (6 bases). Germline CDR1 and CDR2: SGHRS and YFSETQ. The CDR3 sequence is 15 residues long. V lost 4 bases, J lost 3 bases, and 14 bases lay in between. CDR3 nucleotides: TGCGCCAGCAGCCGCGCCCCAGGGGTTGGAAACACCATATATTTT. Protein product: CASSRAPGVGNTIYF.

The chain couples TRBV18 to TRBJ2-5; 7 positions match TRBD1. The CDR3 extends over 16 amino acids. Germline CDR1 KGHSH, CDR2 LQKENI. After removal of 3 bases from V and 4 bases from J, the junction contained 11 bases not matched to a gene. The CDR3 sequence is CASSPQRQGLRETQYF. In DNA, the CDR3 is TGTGCCAGCTCACCGCAAAGACAGGGCCTCCGAGAGACCCAGTACTTC.

This rearrangement joins TRBV10-1 to TRBJ2-7; D gene unclear. From germline, CDR1 is WNHNN and CDR2 SYGVQD (reference sequence). The CDR3 loop spans 15 amino acids. V lost 3 bases and J lost 0, with 12 bases in between. As DNA, the CDR3 is TGCGCCAGCAGTGACAAACGACTCCGCTCCTACGAGCAGTACTTC. Encoded protein: CASSDKRLRSYEQYF.

This chain connects TRBV13 to TRBJ2-7; no definite D call. The CDR3 covers 16 residues. Germline CDR1 is PRHDT and CDR2 is FYEKMQ (reference sequence). Trimming pared 5 bases from V and 0 bases from J, leaving 17 bases between. The CDR3 DNA reads as TGTGCCAGCAGCCTGAGGTTCGGAGCCTCCTCCTACGAGCAGTACTTC. Protein sequence: CASSLRFGASSYEQYF.

The V call is TRBV18, the J call TRBJ2-2, with 7 bases lining up with TRBD1. Germline V gives CDR1 KGHSH, CDR2 LQKENI. The trim removed 0 bases at V and 7 bases at J, leaving 14 bases unmatched. The CDR3 runs to 18 residues. CDR3 region: CASSPPTSKTGLGGELFF. CDR3 nucleotide sequence: TGTGCCAGCTCACCACCCACAAGCAAGACAGGGCTTGGCGGGGAGCTGTTTTTT.

The chain uses TRBV29-1 and TRBJ1-1, with TRBD1 matching over 7 bases. V lost 4 bases and J lost 0; bases outside the gene matches: 8. Germline V gene lookup returns CDR1 SQVTM and CDR2 ANQGSEA. CDR3 length: 15 residues. The CDR3 DNA follows: TGCAGCGTTGTACGGCCAGGGGGAATGAACACTGAAGCTTTCTTT. This translates into CSVVRPGGMNTEAFF.

The chain links TRBV30 to TRBJ2-5; D is ambiguous. There are 17 residues in the CDR3. The V gene lost 0 bases and the J gene lost 2 bases, with 19 bases spanning the gap. Germline-derived CDR1 and CDR2 are GTSNPN and SVGIG (reference sequence). CDR3 in DNA: TGTGCCTGGAGTGTACGATTTAGCCTAAACTCGCAAGAGACCCAGTACTTC. Translated: CAWSVRFSLNSQETQYF.

The chain links TRBV7-4 to TRBJ2-7, with 9 bases that match TRBD2. Losses at the gene ends were 2 bases for V and 4 bases for J; bases not matched to a gene: 3. CDR1 and CDR2 from the germline V gene are SGHVT and SQSDAQ. This CDR3 is 14 amino acids long. This CDR3 is CASSLRRGGYEQYF. The CDR3 region has the DNA TGTGCCAGCAGCTTAAGGCGGGGGGGTTACGAGCAGTACTTC.

This clone was seen only a few times. The V gene is TRBV27, the J gene TRBJ1-1; D may be TRBD1 (6 bases). The CDR3 totals 15 residues. V was shortened by 2 bases and J by 3 bases, with 13 bases between the two germline ends. Germline CDR1 and CDR2: MNHEY and SMNVEV (reference sequence). CDR3 coding DNA: TGTGCCAGCAGTTTAATGGGGGCGTATGACACTGAAGCTTTCTTT. This encodes CASSLMGAYDTEAFF.

The chain employs TRBV11-2 and TRBJ1-3; D call uncertain. The length of the CDR3 is 13 residues. With 4 bases removed from V and 2 bases from J, the gap between germline ends came to 6 bases. CDR1 is SGHAT, CDR2 FQNNGV, per germline. CDR3 protein: CASSSDTGNTIYF. In nucleotides, the CDR3 is TGTGCCAGCAGCTCAGATACTGGAAACACCATATATTTT.

CDR3 bases: TGTGCCAGCAGCTTAGGCCCGGTAGCGAATAACTACGAGCAGTACTTC. Its translation: CASSLGPVANNYEQYF. The chain is built from TRBV7-2 and TRBJ2-7; the D gene is possibly TRBD2 (5 bases). Germline values: CDR1 SGHTA, CDR2 FQGNSA. The CDR3 is made up of 16 amino acids. The V end lost 1 base, the J end lost 3 bases, and 16 bases lay between the germline ends. Complete variable domain (other parts from reference TRBV7-2 and TRBJ2-7): GAGVSQSPSNKVTEKGKDVELRCDPISGHTALYWYRQSLGQGLEFLIYFQGNSAPDKSGLPSDRFSAERTGGSVSTLTIQRTQQEDSAVYLCASSLGPVANNYEQYFGPGTRLTVT.

The V call is TRBV5-1, the J call TRBJ2-2, with a weak D call TRBD2 (6 bases). V was cut by 4 bases and J by 5 bases, with 18 bases left in between. This CDR3 has 16 residues. Germline V CDR1 and CDR2: SGHRS, YFSETQ. CDR3: CASSLNGLSATGELFF. In nucleotides, the CDR3 is TGCGCCAGCAGCCTTAACGGACTATCCGCGACCGGGGAGCTGTTTTTT.

This chain links TRBV6-6 with TRBJ1-1; 7 positions agree with TRBD1. Trimming cost V 2 bases and J 5 bases; bases outside gene matches: 5. CDR1 and CDR2 from the germline V gene are MNHNY and SVGAGI (reference sequence). The CDR3 is 14 amino acids. CDR3 DNA: TGTGCCAGCAGTTACACACCGACAGGGACTGAAGCTTTCTTT. Encoded protein: CASSYTPTGTEAFF.

The rearrangement joins TRBV28 to TRBJ1-1; TRBD1 agrees at 8 bases. The V segment lost 8 bases and the J segment 6 bases; nucleotides outside the gene matches: 8. Germline CDR1 is MDHEN and CDR2 is SYDVKM. The CDR3 loop spans 13 amino acids. CDR3 in DNA: TGTGCCAGCTCCGGACAGGGTACTGCTGAAGCTTTCTTT. Its translation: CASSGQGTAEAFF.

J is TRBJ1-2 and V is TRBV30; TRBD1 might be the D (6 bases). The germline V gene has CDR1 GTSNPN and CDR2 SVGIG (reference sequence). This CDR3 is 15 amino acids long. The V and J ends lost 0 bases and 4 bases respectively, with 15 bases between them. CDR3 loop: CAWSVPGGLSYGYTF. In DNA, the CDR3 is TGTGCCTGGAGTGTACCCGGGGGGCTCAGCTATGGCTACACCTTC. Together with reference TRBV30 and TRBJ1-2, the CDR3 gives the full variable domain: SQTIHQWPATLVQPVGSPLSLECTVEGTSNPNLYWYRQAAGRGLQLLFYSVGIGQISSEVPQNLSASRPQDRQFILSSKKLLLSDSGFYLCAWSVPGGLSYGYTFGSGTRLTVV.

Only one count was recorded for this clone. The genes are TRBV30 and TRBJ1-4, with TRBD1 matching 9 bases. From germline, CDR1 is GTSNPN and CDR2 SVGIG (reference sequence). V was clipped by 3 bases and J by 3 bases; unmatched bases: 2. The CDR3 loop spans 14 amino acids. CDR3 residues: CAWRGQGPNEKLFF. The CDR3 DNA is TGTGCCTGGAGGGGACAGGGACCTAATGAAAAACTGTTTTTT.

In nucleotides, the CDR3 is TGTGCCAGCAGCTTAGATGCAGGGGGGATCACTGAAGCTTTCTTT. The encoded protein is CASSLDAGGITEAFF. The chain is built from TRBV7-6 and TRBJ1-1, with TRBD1 identical over 7 bases. Germline CDR1 is SGHVS and CDR2 is FNYEAQ. CDR3 length: 15 residues. V shed 1 base, J shed 4 bases, and the junction held 6 bases outside the gene matches.

This chain uses TRBV19 with TRBJ1-6, with D uncertain. Trimming removed 5 bases at V and 8 bases at J, with 13 bases between. This CDR3 is built from 14 residues. Germline V CDR1 and CDR2: LNHDA, SQIVND (reference sequence). CDR3 loop: CASSPVAVDSPLHF. The CDR3 DNA follows: TGTGCCAGTAGTCCAGTTGCCGTCGATTCACCCCTCCACTTT.

J is TRBJ2-5 and V is TRBV6-1; D is possibly TRBD1 (5 bases). Per germline, CDR1 MNHNS and CDR2 SASEGT. V lost 4 bases and J 2 bases, leaving 17 bases between the germline ends. CDR3 length: 16 residues. The CDR3 protein is CASSGTRQLVQETQYF. The CDR3 DNA is TGTGCCAGCAGTGGGACCCGACAGCTAGTACAAGAGACCCAGTACTTC.

In its sample, this clone was seen a few times. V gene TRBV7-2 combines with J gene TRBJ1-1, with D hard to call. The CDR3 covers 12 residues. V was cut by 2 bases and J by 7 bases, with 8 bases left in between. CDR1 is SGHTA, CDR2 FQGNSA, per germline. The CDR3 sequence is CASSLRRSEAFF. The CDR3 DNA reads as TGTGCCAGCAGCTTACGGAGAAGTGAAGCTTTCTTT.